A selection of T cell receptor beta chains follows, all from one sample in a study of low-dose radiotherapy and immunotherapy resistance in tumors. TCRdb fed the reads into MiXCR, producing one record per CDR3 protein. The table shows 75,000 to 95,000 distinct CDR3 sequences, with more than 20% occurring only once. Sequenced here: PBMCs, sampled after low-dose radiotherapy plus immunotherapy. These receptor sequences come from a female donor with ovarian cancer. Both conserved end residues are part of each CDR3. Fields, in order: D gene, J gene, clone size, V gene, CDR3 protein, CDR3 DNA. D genes are given only for firm matches. Rows may omit the clone size; those that give it use once, few, many or a size class.

>NA|TRBJ1-1|many|TRBV19
CASSPVFDGLNTEAFF
TGTGCCAGTAGTCCAGTTTTCGATGGATTGAACACTGAAGCTTTCTTT
>TRBD1|TRBJ1-1|NA|TRBV30
CAWSGQENTEAFF
TGTGCCTGGAGCGGACAGGAGAACACTGAAGCTTTCTTT
>NA|TRBJ1-2|many|TRBV7-9
CASSPSGHYGYTF
TGTGCCAGCAGCCCCAGTGGACACTATGGCTACACCTTC
>NA|TRBJ1-5|many|TRBV1
CTSQSGIASNQPQHF
TGCACCAGCCAATCCGGGATCGCTAGCAATCAGCCCCAGCATTTT
>NA|TRBJ1-1|many|TRBV11-3
CASSGGTEAFF
TGTGCCAGCTCGGGGGGCACTGAAGCTTTCTTT
>NA|TRBJ1-4|many|TRBV20-1
CSAPPTGPGTRNEKLFF
TGCAGTGCTCCCCCTACCGGACCCGGGACAAGAAATGAAAAACTGTTTTTT
>NA|TRBJ1-1|many|TRBV7-9
CASSLDPGRKNTEAFF
TGTGCCAGCAGCTTAGACCCCGGCAGAAAGAACACTGAAGCTTTCTTT
>TRBD1|TRBJ1-5|many|TRBV7-2
CASSLLGQGSPQHF
TGTGCCAGCAGCTTATTAGGACAGGGGTCCCCCCAGCATTTT
>TRBD1|TRBJ1-3|many|TRBV6-2/TRBV6-3
CASRPQGWGNTIYF
TGTGCCAGCAGACCACAGGGGTGGGGAAACACCATATATTTT
>TRBD2|TRBJ2-5|many|TRBV5-1
CASSSGLAGVGETQYF
TGCGCCAGCAGCTCGGGACTAGCGGGAGTGGGGGAGACCCAGTACTTC
>TRBD2|TRBJ2-1|many|TRBV6-5
CASSKRTSGYNEQFF
TGTGCCAGCAGCAAGCGGACTAGCGGGTACAATGAGCAGTTCTTC
>TRBD1|TRBJ2-4|NA|TRBV30
CAWSYPGTVKAKNIQYF
TGTGCCTGGAGTTACCCGGGGACAGTTAAAGCCAAAAACATTCAGTACTTC